These 23 T cell receptor beta chains originate from one sample sequenced in a study of shared T cell receptors in the human thymus. Assay: immunoSEQ multiplex PCR; the TCRdb copy retains only in-frame clones and omits some. Altogether 630,000 or so clones are present, 70% to 90% being singletons, with the ten largest covering 0.0094%. These records were also assigned to another study, of human thymus T cells.

The sample taken for sequencing was thymocytes. Source of these receptors: a boy under two years old with a congenital heart defect.

This clone was detected once. The V and J genes are TRBV30 and TRBJ1-1; no definite D call. This CDR3 spans 12 amino acids. Germline CDR1 GTSNPN, CDR2 SVGIG (reference sequence). Trimming removed 0 bases at V and 9 bases at J, with 11 bases between. CDR3 residues: CAWSVTGAQAFF. Here the CDR3 DNA reads TGTGCCTGGAGTGTAACGGGAGCACAAGCTTTCTTT.

The J gene is TRBJ2-7, the V gene TRBV5-4, with TRBD2 identical over 7 bases. Trimming at V came to 4 bases and at J to 6 bases, leaving 19 bases not matched to a gene. CDR3 length: 17 amino acids. Germline-derived CDR1 and CDR2 are SGHNT and YYREEE (reference sequence). CDR3 nucleotides: TGTGCCAGCAGCATCCGGGACTATAACCGAACTCATCCCGAGCAGTACTTC. Translated, it gives CASSIRDYNRTHPEQYF.

The CDR3 sequence is CASSYRDRKIYGYTF. Here the CDR3 DNA reads TGTGCCAGCAGCTACCGGGACAGAAAAATTTATGGCTACACCTTC. The V call is TRBV5-6, the J call TRBJ1-2; 7 bases are shared with TRBD1. The CDR3 is made up of 15 amino acids. The V gene's germline CDR1 is SGHDT and CDR2 YYEEEE. The V and J ends lost 3 bases and 5 bases, in that order; junction bases with no gene match: 10. Together with reference TRBV5-6 and TRBJ1-2, the CDR3 gives the full variable domain: DAGVTQSPTHLIKTRGQQVTLRCSPKSGHDTVSWYQQALGQGPQFIFQYYEEEERQRGNFPDRFSGHQFPNYSSELNVNALLLGDSALYLCASSYRDRKIYGYTFGSGTRLTVV.

This sequence joins TRBV10-2 and TRBJ2-7; 10 bases are shared with TRBD2. This CDR3 has 16 residues. Germline CDR1 reads WSHSY; CDR2 reads SAAADI. V shed 7 bases and J 7 bases; nucleotides not matched to a gene: 16. CDR3 DNA sequence: TGCGCCAGCATTGGACTAGCGGACCTACTGATGGGGGAGCAGTACTTC. It specifies CASIGLADLLMGEQYF.

The V and J genes are TRBV23-1 and TRBJ2-7, with D possibly TRBD2 on 5 matching bases. TRBV23-1 is recorded as an ORF, its role being uncertain. The CDR3 consists of 14 residues. Trimming cost V 2 bases and J 3 bases, with 11 bases left between them. The DNA for the CDR3 is TGCGCCAGCAGTCAAACCCCCGGGAACTACGAGCAGTACTTC. Translated: CASSQTPGNYEQYF.

This clone was found a few times. The sample contains more than one DNA sequence encoding this CDR3. This chain joins TRBV5-8 and TRBJ1-2, with D perhaps matching TRBD1 (6 bases). The germline gives CDR1 SGHTS, CDR2 YDEGEE. V lost 4 bases and J lost 3, with 10 bases in between. The CDR3 sequence is 13 residues long. CDR3 coding DNA: TGTGCCAGCAGCCCGGACAGAGACTATGGCTACACCTTC. This encodes CASSPDRDYGYTF.

The V call is TRBV5-1, the J call TRBJ1-6; a weak D match, TRBD1 (6 bases). The germline V gene encodes CDR1 SGHRS and CDR2 YFSETQ. The ends were cut back, 3 bases at V and 7 bases at J, with 17 bases in the middle. CDR3 length: 16 residues. The CDR3: CASSSVAGVGNSPLHF. DNA of the CDR3: TGCGCCAGCAGCTCGGTGGCAGGGGTAGGAAATTCACCCCTCCACTTT.

The rearrangement joins TRBV28 to TRBJ2-7; 7 nucleotides line up with TRBD1. The CDR3 spans 15 residues. V lost 5 bases and J lost 1; bases outside the gene matches: 8. Germline CDR1 reads MDHEN; CDR2 reads SYDVKM. The CDR3 protein is CASSPMTGRSYEQYF. The CDR3 DNA follows: TGTGCCAGCAGTCCTATGACAGGGCGTTCCTACGAGCAGTACTTC. Based on the CDR3 plus reference TRBV28 and TRBJ2-7, the full variable domain is DVKVTQSSRYLVKRTGEKVFLECVQDMDHENMFWYRQDPGLGLRLIYFSYDVKMKEKGDIPEGYSVSREKKERFSLILESASTNQTSMYLCASSPMTGRSYEQYFGPGTRLTVT.

The chain carries TRBV5-5 and TRBJ1-1; 8 nucleotides line up with TRBD1. With V trimmed by 5 bases and J by 1 base, 7 bases remained unmatched. The CDR3 covers 15 residues. Germline V gene sequence: CDR1 SGHKS, CDR2 YYEKEE (reference sequence). The CDR3 region is CASRDRADGNTEAFF. As DNA, the CDR3 is TGTGCCAGCAGGGACAGGGCCGATGGGAACACTGAAGCTTTCTTT.

The chain combines TRBV27 with TRBJ2-7; 7 bases agree with TRBD1. J lost 4 bases, V lost 7 bases, and 10 bases had no gene match. CDR3 length equals 14 residues. Germline assignment: CDR1 MNHEY and CDR2 SMNVEV (reference sequence). The CDR3 loop reads CASKEYRGGYEQYF. DNA of the CDR3: TGTGCCAGCAAAGAGTACAGGGGTGGTTACGAGCAGTACTTC.

This clone has just one count. Different DNA sequences within this sample yield the same CDR3. J is TRBJ1-1 and V is TRBV9, with unresolved D. The V gene's germline CDR1 is SGDLS and CDR2 YYNGEE. V shed 2 bases and J shed 2 bases, with 7 bases lying between them. The CDR3 has 13 amino acids. This CDR3 is CASSVRSNTEAFF. The CDR3 region has the DNA TGTGCCAGCAGCGTTAGGAGTAACACTGAAGCTTTCTTT.

The J gene is TRBJ2-7, the V gene TRBV28; no reliable D call. CDR1 and CDR2 (germline): MDHEN, SYDVKM. This CDR3 region has 13 residues. The V end lost 3 bases, the J end lost 1 base, and 7 bases lay between the germline ends. This chain's CDR3 is CASSFSESYEQYF. DNA for the CDR3: TGTGCCAGCAGTTTTTCCGAGTCCTACGAGCAGTACTTC.

The chain joins TRBV14 to TRBJ2-7, with 8 bases fitting TRBD1. The CDR3 runs to 15 residues. Germline CDR1 and CDR2: SGHDN and FVKESK. Trimming cost V 0 bases and J 4 bases; bases outside gene matches: 5. The CDR3 bases are TGTGCCAGCAGCCAAGATCGGTACAGGGGGTACGAGCAGTACTTC. Amino acids: CASSQDRYRGYEQYF.

The genes are TRBV9 and TRBJ2-5, with 9 bases lining up with TRBD2. Germline loops: CDR1 SGDLS, CDR2 YYNGEE. The CDR3 has 15 residues. Losses at the gene ends were 3 bases for V and 5 bases for J; bases not matched to a gene: 8. This CDR3 is CASSDPSGKGETQYF. The CDR3 DNA is TGTGCCAGCAGCGACCCTAGCGGGAAGGGGGAGACCCAGTACTTC.

The rearrangement joins TRBV20-1 to TRBJ1-3; D unclear. The CDR3 contains 11 residues. The V end lost 6 bases, the J end lost 2 bases, and 5 bases lay between the germline ends. Germline assignment: CDR1 DFQATT and CDR2 SNEGSKA (reference sequence). The chain's CDR3 is CSAGAGNTIYF. The CDR3 DNA sequence: TGCAGTGCCGGGGCTGGAAACACCATATATTTT.

The count of this clone is one. CDR3 DNA sequence: TGTGCCAGCAGTGAAGGACTGCCGGGCACTGAAGCTTTCTTT. Residues: CASSEGLPGTEAFF. The chain joins TRBV6-1 to TRBJ1-1; D remains ambiguous. CDR3 length: 14 amino acids. Per germline, CDR1 MNHNS and CDR2 SASEGT. Trimming left V 1 base short and J 4 bases short, with 10 bases between.

The chain uses TRBV28 and TRBJ2-7; D not resolved. The CDR3 has 16 residues. Germline V gene sequence: CDR1 MDHEN, CDR2 SYDVKM. V lost 2 bases and J lost 0, with 14 bases in between. The chain's CDR3 is CASSLGHKTVSYEQYF. For the CDR3, the DNA is TGTGCCAGCAGTTTAGGCCACAAAACAGTCTCCTACGAGCAGTACTTC.

This chain links TRBV28 with TRBJ2-3; TRBD2 aligns across 12 bases. Germline-derived CDR1 and CDR2 are MDHEN and SYDVKM. The CDR3 runs to 17 residues. Germline trimming cut 0 bases from V and 4 bases from J; bases unmatched to any gene: 5. This CDR3 reads CASSLCVTSGGPDTQYF. The DNA of the CDR3 is TGTGCCAGCAGTTTATGTGTGACTAGCGGGGGCCCAGATACGCAGTATTTT. The entire variable domain, with the rest obtained from reference TRBV28 and TRBJ2-3, is as follows: DVKVTQSSRYLVKRTGEKVFLECVQDMDHENMFWYRQDPGLGLRLIYFSYDVKMKEKGDIPEGYSVSREKKERFSLILESASTNQTSMYLCASSLCVTSGGPDTQYFGPGTRLTVL.

The chain carries TRBV25-1 and TRBJ2-7, with TRBD2 as a possible D gene (5 bases). The CDR3 covers 14 residues. From germline, CDR1 is MGHDK and CDR2 SYGVNS. V was cut by 6 bases and J by 0 bases, with 12 bases left in between. The CDR3 is CASRRTGSSYEQYF. CDR3 coding DNA: TGTGCCAGCAGAAGGACTGGGAGCTCCTACGAGCAGTACTTC.

This chain links TRBV30 with TRBJ2-7, with D unclear. Trimming cost V 0 bases and J 0 bases, with 6 bases left between them. Germline V gene data show CDR1 as GTSNPN and CDR2 as SVGIG (reference sequence). CDR3 size: 13 residues. In DNA form, the CDR3 reads TGTGCCTGGAGTGTAGACTCCTCCTACGAGCAGTACTTC. Its protein product is CAWSVDSSYEQYF.

The rearrangement uses TRBV6-8 and TRBJ1-4, with D possibly TRBD1 on 5 matching bases. CDR3 size: 16 residues. Trimming left V 3 bases short and J 5 bases short, with 16 bases between. Germline V lookup: CDR1 MNHGY, CDR2 SAAAGT. The CDR3 here is CASSYGRARINEKLFF. The CDR3 DNA sequence: TGTGCCAGCAGTTATGGCAGGGCGCGGATCAATGAAAAACTGTTTTTT.

This chain connects TRBV7-8 to TRBJ1-5, with D hard to call. The CDR3 spans 14 residues. Germline V lookup: CDR1 SGHVS, CDR2 FQNEAQ. The germline V and J ends were trimmed by 5 bases and 4 bases, with 12 bases remaining between them. Here the CDR3 reads CASSPLAVNQPQHF. The CDR3 DNA reads as TGTGCCAGCAGCCCGTTGGCAGTAAATCAGCCCCAGCATTTT.

V and J are TRBV28 and TRBJ2-1; TRBD1 agrees at 9 bases. The CDR3 spans 14 residues. V trimming: 4 bases; J trimming: 7 bases; junction bases outside the gene matches: 5. The germline gives CDR1 MDHEN, CDR2 SYDVKM. CDR3 sequence reads: CASSSDRGRNEQFF. The DNA for the CDR3 is TGTGCCAGCAGTTCGGACAGGGGAAGGAATGAGCAGTTCTTC.